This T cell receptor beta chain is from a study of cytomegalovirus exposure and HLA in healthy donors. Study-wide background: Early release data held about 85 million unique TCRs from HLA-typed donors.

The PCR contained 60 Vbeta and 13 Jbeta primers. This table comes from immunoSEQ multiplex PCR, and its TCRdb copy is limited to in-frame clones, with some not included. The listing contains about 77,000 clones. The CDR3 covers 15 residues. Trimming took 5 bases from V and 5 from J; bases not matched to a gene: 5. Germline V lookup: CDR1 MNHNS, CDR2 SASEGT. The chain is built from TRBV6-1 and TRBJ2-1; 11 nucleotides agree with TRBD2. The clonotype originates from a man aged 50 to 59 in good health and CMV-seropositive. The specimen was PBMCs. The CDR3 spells CASSMTSGEDNEQFF. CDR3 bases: TGTGCCAGCAGTATGACTAGCGGGGAGGACAATGAGCAGTTCTTC.